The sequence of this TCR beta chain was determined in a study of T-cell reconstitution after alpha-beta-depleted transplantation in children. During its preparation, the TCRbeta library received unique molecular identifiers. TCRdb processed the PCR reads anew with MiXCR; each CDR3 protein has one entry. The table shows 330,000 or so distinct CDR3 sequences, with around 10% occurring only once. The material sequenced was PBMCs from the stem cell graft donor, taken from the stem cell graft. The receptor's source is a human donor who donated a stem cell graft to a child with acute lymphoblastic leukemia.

The CDR3 coding sequence is TGCAGTGCTGGGGGACTAGCGGGGGTGACCCAGTACTTC. This sequence encodes CSAGGLAGVTQYF. The J gene is TRBJ2-5, the V gene TRBV20-1, with 14 bases aligning to TRBD2. V shed 5 bases and J 7 bases; nucleotides not matched to a gene: 3. Germline V CDR1 and CDR2: DFQATT, SNEGSKA (reference sequence). The CDR3 totals 13 residues.